These T cell receptor beta chains were read from a single sample in a study of blood T cell repertoires in COVID-19. The method was immunoSEQ multiplex PCR; TCRdb's version includes in-frame clones alone and lacks a portion of them. The sample includes some 300,000 clones, around 90% of them seen just once. Source material: PBMCs or T cells enriched from blood (not recorded which). The receptors here all came from a woman between 40 and 50 years old who had recovered from COVID-19. The CDR3 runs from the conserved cysteine through the conserved F or W. Fields, in order: CDR3 protein, CDR3 DNA, J gene, D gene, V gene, clone size. A D gene is named only where the DNA matches it firmly. Clone size is shown for a subset of rows, as once, few, many or a class of expanded clone.

CDR3 protein: CASSIENQTGEYNSPLHF
CDR3 DNA: TGTGCCAGTAGTATAGAGAATCAGACAGGAGAGTATAATTCACCCCTCCACTTT
J gene: TRBJ1-6
D gene: NA
V gene: TRBV19
clone size: NA

CDR3 protein: CASSERFSGNTIYF
CDR3 DNA: TGTGCCAGCAGTGAGCGCTTCTCTGGAAACACCATATATTTT
J gene: TRBJ1-3
D gene: NA
V gene: TRBV2
clone size: few

CDR3 protein: CASSSQGTTYEQYF
CDR3 DNA: TGTGCCAGCAGCTCACAGGGGACGACCTACGAGCAGTACTTC
J gene: TRBJ2-7
D gene: TRBD1
V gene: TRBV7-6
clone size: NA

CDR3 protein: CASSLRPGQGVEGYTF
CDR3 DNA: TGTGCCAGCAGCCTTCGCCCGGGACAGGGGGTGGAAGGCTACACCTTC
J gene: TRBJ1-2
D gene: TRBD1
V gene: TRBV3-1/TRBV3-2
clone size: NA

CDR3 protein: CASSSSGGPRDTQYF
CDR3 DNA: TGTGCCAGCAGTAGTAGCGGGGGGCCCCGAGATACGCAGTATTTT
J gene: TRBJ2-3
D gene: TRBD2
V gene: TRBV6-5
clone size: NA

CDR3 protein: CSVTKAGGEAFF
CDR3 DNA: TGCAGCGTGACCAAGGCGGGAGGTGAAGCTTTCTTT
J gene: TRBJ1-1
D gene: NA
V gene: TRBV29-1
clone size: NA

CDR3 protein: CASSRTGGDWWEYF
CDR3 DNA: TGTGCCAGCAGCCGAACCGGAGGAGACTGGTGGGAGTACTTC
J gene: TRBJ2-7
D gene: NA
V gene: TRBV7-3
clone size: NA

CDR3 protein: CASSGTRVNQPQHF
CDR3 DNA: TGTGCCAGCAGTGGGACACGGGTCAATCAGCCCCAGCATTTT
J gene: TRBJ1-5
D gene: NA
V gene: TRBV2
clone size: NA

CDR3 protein: CASSSLAGGNTDTQYF
CDR3 DNA: TGCGCCAGCAGCTCCTTAGCCGGGGGAAACACAGATACGCAGTATTTT
J gene: TRBJ2-3
D gene: NA
V gene: TRBV5-1
clone size: NA

CDR3 protein: CASSPPRGTGVEQYF
CDR3 DNA: TGTGCCAGCTCACCTCCCCGGGGGACAGGAGTAGAGCAGTACTTC
J gene: TRBJ2-7
D gene: TRBD1
V gene: TRBV18
clone size: NA